What follows is one T cell receptor (beta chain) and its context. This could be a read error, since a much larger clone is one nucleotide away. The second PCR ran roughly 6 to 11 cycles with a sample-barcoded 5' primer and J-beta primers. MiXCR was run by TCRdb on the 5' RACE reads, yielding one entry per CDR3 protein. This sample yields hundreds of thousands of distinct CDR3 sequences, of which about half are seen a single time; over 15% belongs to the top ten. This sample was taken from a study of blood T cells in healthy people across ages. The CDR3 has 14 residues. Germline CDR1 and CDR2: MNHEY and SMNVEV (reference sequence).

This clonotype originated in a man older than 75 in good health. The material sequenced was blood. The V and J genes are TRBV27 and TRBJ2-3; no clear D. The CDR3 spells CAGSKSLSTDTQYF. In DNA, the CDR3 is TGTGCCGGCAGTAAATCCTTAAGCACAGATACGCAGTATTTT.